This T cell receptor (beta chain) was profiled in a study of blood T cell repertoires in COVID-19. Turning to the study itself: The analysed material was cDNA or gDNA that came from T cells, B-cell-depleted T cells, or PBMCs.

Only in-frame clones appear in the TCRdb table, and some are missing; sequencing was by immunoSEQ multiplex PCR. The data hold 200,000 to 300,000 clones, with roughly 86% observed a single time. Sequenced material: PBMCs or T cells enriched from blood (not recorded which). The sequence came from a young woman who had recovered from COVID-19.

The CDR3 reads CASTVSGRRSYEQYF. The CDR3 coding sequence is TGTGCCAGCACCGTTAGCGGGAGGCGCTCCTACGAGCAGTACTTC. This sequence joins TRBV28 and TRBJ2-7, with TRBD2 matching 10 bases. Trimming took 7 bases from V and 0 from J; bases not matched to a gene: 6. CDR3 length: 15 residues. Germline lookup yields CDR1 MDHEN and CDR2 SYDVKM.